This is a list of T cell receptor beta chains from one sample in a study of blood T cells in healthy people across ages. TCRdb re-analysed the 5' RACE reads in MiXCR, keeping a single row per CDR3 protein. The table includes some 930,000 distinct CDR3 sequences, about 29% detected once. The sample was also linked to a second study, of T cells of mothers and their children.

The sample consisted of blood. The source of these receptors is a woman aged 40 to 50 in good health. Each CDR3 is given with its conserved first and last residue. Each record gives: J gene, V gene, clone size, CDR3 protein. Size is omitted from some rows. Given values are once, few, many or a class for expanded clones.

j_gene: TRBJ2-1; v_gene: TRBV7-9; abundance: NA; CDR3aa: CASSSLLGSYNEQFF
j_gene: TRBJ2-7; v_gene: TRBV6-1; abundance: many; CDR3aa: CASSEDGRSYEQYF
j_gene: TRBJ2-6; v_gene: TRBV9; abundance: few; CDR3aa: CASSGAGTLTGANVLTF
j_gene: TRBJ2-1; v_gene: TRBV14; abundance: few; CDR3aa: CASSQAVSYNEQFF
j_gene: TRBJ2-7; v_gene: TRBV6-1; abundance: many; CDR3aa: CASSVDADGYEQYF
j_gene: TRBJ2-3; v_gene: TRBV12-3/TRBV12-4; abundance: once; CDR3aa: CASRVTGVSTDTQYF
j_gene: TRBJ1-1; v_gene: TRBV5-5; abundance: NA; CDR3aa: CASSLHPGENTEAFF
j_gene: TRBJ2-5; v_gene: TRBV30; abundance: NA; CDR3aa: CAWSKVHLGETQYF
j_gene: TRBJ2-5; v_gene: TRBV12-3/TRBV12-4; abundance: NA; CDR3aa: CASSFMRGETQYF
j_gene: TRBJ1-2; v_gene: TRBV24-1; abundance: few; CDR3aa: CATSDFRFYGYTF